The sequence of this T cell receptor (beta chain) was determined in a study of chemoradiotherapy in HPV16-positive cancers. At the level of the study: A couple of HPV16-positive patients' cells yielded candidate HPV-specific clones and common motifs.

Whole-study results and caveats: Candidate HPV-specific clones and E7-related TCR motifs grew in tumor during treatment. For HPV16-positive patients, expanding HPV-responsive T cells associated with longer recurrence-free survival.

Samples were taken several times over chemoradiotherapy. As regards this clone: Its specificity is unknown.

CDR1 is SGHNT, CDR2 YENEEA, per germline. Trimming took off 3 bases at V and 1 base at J, with 6 bases between the two ends. The CDR3 length is 13 residues. The repertoire was sequenced with immunoSEQ multiplex PCR; TCRdb's copy has only in-frame clones and lacks some. The sample shows more than 35,000 clones, approximately 73% of them seen only once. The TCR originated in a human donor with HPV-associated anogenital cancer. Sample: blood, taken from a patient who underwent chemoradiotherapy. The chain joins TRBV11-3 to TRBJ1-1; D is uncertain. CDR3 region: CASSFTANTEAFF. The CDR3 DNA follows: TGTGCCAGCAGCTTTACGGCGAACACTGAAGCTTTCTTT.